Listed below are T cell receptor beta chains from one sample, sequenced in a study of chronic HIV infection and antiretroviral therapy. Using its own MiXCR run on the 5' RACE reads, TCRdb lists one record per CDR3 protein. The sample holds 39,000 or so distinct CDR3 sequences, 8.2% seen once. The sequenced sample was peripheral blood. These receptors were taken from an adult who had HIV and had not received antiretroviral therapy, or was an uninfected healthy control (not recorded which). The CDR3 runs from the conserved cysteine through the conserved F or W. D genes are given only for firm matches. Where a row states a size, it is once, few, many or the class of an expanded clone; other rows omit it.

TRBJ1-5	-	many	TRBV6-1	TGTGCCAGCAGTGAAGGAAGACATCTTAATCAGCCCCAGCATTTT	CASSEGRHLNQPQHF
TRBJ1-6	-	few	TRBV6-5	TGTGCCAGCAGTTACGGCGGGGATAATTCACCCCTCCACTTT	CASSYGGDNSPLHF
TRBJ1-1	-	few	TRBV25-1	TGTGCCAGCAGTGCCGGGATATCACGGAACACTGAAGCTTTCTTT	CASSAGISRNTEAFF
TRBJ1-5	-	few	TRBV28	TGTGCCAGCAGTTCAGGGGATCAGCCCCAGCATTTT	CASSSGDQPQHF
TRBJ2-7	-	many	TRBV12-3/TRBV12-4	TGTGCCAGCAGTATTAGGGACAGGGGACTAGCCGCAGCCTACGAGCAGTACTTC	CASSIRDRGLAAAYEQYF
TRBJ2-1	-	-	TRBV21-1	TGTGCCAGCAGCACGGCCGGGACTCCAAACCTGAATGAGCAGTTCTTC	CASSTAGTPNLNEQFF
TRBJ2-7	-	many	TRBV20-1	TGCAGTGCTAGTCGGGCGGGAAGACACGAGCAGTACTTC	CSASRAGRHEQYF
TRBJ2-1	TRBD2	few	TRBV2	TGTGCCAGCAGTGGCGGGTCTAGCGGTGACAATGAGCAGTTCTTC	CASSGGSSGDNEQFF
TRBJ2-6	-	medium-sized	TRBV7-3	TGTGCCAGCAGCTTACAGCAGGCGGGGGCCAACGTCCTGACTTTC	CASSLQQAGANVLTF
TRBJ2-6	TRBD2	many	TRBV7-2	TGTGCCAGCAGCTTAGCTGGACTAGCGGGAGGGATAGCTGGGGCCAACGTCCTGACTTTC	CASSLAGLAGGIAGANVLTF
TRBJ1-4	TRBD1	many	TRBV29-1	TGCAGCGTACAGACAGGGGGAGAAAAACTGTTTTTT	CSVQTGGEKLFF
TRBJ1-2	-	-	TRBV28	TGTGCCACCCAGGCGGCGGATAACTATGGCTACACCTTC	CATQAADNYGYTF
TRBJ2-1	-	many	TRBV12-3/TRBV12-4	TGTGCCAGCAGTTTCTCCGTGACGCCCGAGAATGAGCAGTTCTTC	CASSFSVTPENEQFF
TRBJ2-3	TRBD2	many	TRBV28	TGTGCCAGCAGTTCGGGACTAGCGGGTCGCACAGATACGCAGTATTTT	CASSSGLAGRTDTQYF
TRBJ2-5	-	many	TRBV7-2	TGTGCCAGCAGCTTAATGGGAACAGCCCAAGAGACCCAGTACTTC	CASSLMGTAQETQYF
TRBJ2-5	-	many	TRBV30	TGTGCCTGGAGTGTTGCTGAGACCCAGTACTTC	CAWSVAETQYF
TRBJ2-7	TRBD2	many	TRBV28	TGTGCCAGCAGTCCGACTAGCGGGAGCGGCTACGAGCAGTACTTC	CASSPTSGSGYEQYF
TRBJ2-3	TRBD2	-	TRBV10-3	TGTGCCATCAGCCTAGCGGGAGGGTCCACAGATACGCAGTATTTT	CAISLAGGSTDTQYF
TRBJ2-1	TRBD1	few	TRBV2	TGTGCCAGCAAGTACAGGGGTTACAATGAGCAGTTCTTC	CASKYRGYNEQFF
TRBJ2-2	-	many	TRBV5-4	TGTGCCAGCAGCCCACGTGGTTCCTGGGAGCTGTTTTTT	CASSPRGSWELFF
TRBJ2-7	-	many	TRBV28	TGTGCCAGCAGTTTAGTTAGGGGTTACGGCGAGCAGTACTTC	CASSLVRGYGEQYF